This TCR beta chain was sequenced during a study of radiotherapy plus CTLA-4 blockade in lung cancer. Findings of the study overall: After radiotherapy and ipilimumab, tumor-derived clones expanded in peripheral blood.

To note about this clone: Its antigen is unknown.

The CDR3 spans 15 residues. The germline gives CDR1 SNHLY, CDR2 FYNNEI. J was trimmed by 1 base and V by 8 bases; bases with no gene match: 9. The study treated chemo-refractory metastatic non-small-cell lung cancer patients with focal radiation plus ipilimumab CTLA-4 blockade. Profiling relied on immunoSEQ multiplex PCR, and the TCRdb table lists in-frame clones only, not all of them. The sample lists about 76,000 clones; 78% were seen once. The source was peripheral blood, collected from a patient treated with radiotherapy plus ipilimumab. The chain recombines TRBV2 with TRBJ1-1; TRBD1 aligns across 8 bases. The sequence derives from a human donor with non-small cell lung cancer whose response to radiotherapy plus ipilimumab could not be evaluated. Some clones in this sample may be carry-over from other donors' samples. CDR3 bases: TGTGCCAGCGGGGCCCAGGGGGCGGCGAACACTGAAGCTTTCTTT. Amino acid sequence: CASGAQGAANTEAFF. Together with reference TRBV2 and TRBJ1-1, the CDR3 gives the full variable domain: EPEVTQTPSHQVTQMGQEVILRCVPISNHLYFYWYRQILGQKVEFLVSFYNNEISEKSEIFDDQFSVERPDGSNFTLKIRSTKLEDSAMYFCASGAQGAANTEAFFGQGTRLTVV.